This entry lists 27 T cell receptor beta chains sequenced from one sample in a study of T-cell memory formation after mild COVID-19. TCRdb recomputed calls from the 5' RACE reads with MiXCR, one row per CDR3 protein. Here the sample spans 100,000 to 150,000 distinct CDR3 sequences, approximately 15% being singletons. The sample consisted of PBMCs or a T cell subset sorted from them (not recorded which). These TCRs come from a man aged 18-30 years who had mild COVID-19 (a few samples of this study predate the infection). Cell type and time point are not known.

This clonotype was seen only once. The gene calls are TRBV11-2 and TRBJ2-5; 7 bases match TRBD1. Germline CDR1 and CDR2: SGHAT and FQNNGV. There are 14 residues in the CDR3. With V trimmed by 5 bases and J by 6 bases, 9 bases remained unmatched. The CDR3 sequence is CASSHTDRVKTQYF. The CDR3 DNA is TGTGCCAGCAGCCATACAGACAGGGTGAAGACCCAGTACTTC. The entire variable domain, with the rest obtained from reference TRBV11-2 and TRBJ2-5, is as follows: EAGVAQSPRYKIIEKRQSVAFWCNPISGHATLYWYQQILGQGPKLLIQFQNNGVVDDSQLPKDRFSAERLKGVDSTLKIQPAKLEDSAVYLCASSHTDRVKTQYFGPGTRLLVL.

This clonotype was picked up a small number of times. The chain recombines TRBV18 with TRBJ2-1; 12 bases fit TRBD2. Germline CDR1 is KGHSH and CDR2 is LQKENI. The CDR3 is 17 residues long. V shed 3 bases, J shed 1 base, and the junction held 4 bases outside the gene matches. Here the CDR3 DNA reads TGTGCCAGCTCACCTCTAACTAGCGGGGGGTCCTACAATGAGCAGTTCTTC. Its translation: CASSPLTSGGSYNEQFF.

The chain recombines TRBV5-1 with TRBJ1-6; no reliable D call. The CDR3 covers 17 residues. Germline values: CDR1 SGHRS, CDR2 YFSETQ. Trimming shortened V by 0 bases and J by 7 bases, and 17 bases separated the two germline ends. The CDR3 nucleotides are TGCGCCAGCAGCTTGGGTGCCCTGACACCTGGAAATTCACCCCTCCACTTT. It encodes CASSLGALTPGNSPLHF.

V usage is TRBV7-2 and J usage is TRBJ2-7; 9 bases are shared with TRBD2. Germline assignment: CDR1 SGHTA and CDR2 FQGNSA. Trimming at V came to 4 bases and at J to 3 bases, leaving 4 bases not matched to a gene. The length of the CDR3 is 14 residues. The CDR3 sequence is CASSWKRGVYEQYF. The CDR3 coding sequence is TGTGCCAGCAGCTGGAAGCGGGGGGTCTACGAGCAGTACTTC.

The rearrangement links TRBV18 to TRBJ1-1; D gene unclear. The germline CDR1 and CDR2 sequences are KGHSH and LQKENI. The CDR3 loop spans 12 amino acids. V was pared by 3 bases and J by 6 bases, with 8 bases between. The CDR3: CASSPIVPEAFF. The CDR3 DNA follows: TGTGCCAGCTCACCCATCGTCCCTGAAGCTTTCTTT. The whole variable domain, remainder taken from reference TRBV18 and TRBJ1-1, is NAGVMQNPRHLVRRRGQEARLRCSPMKGHSHVYWYRQLPEEGLKFMVYLQKENIIDESGMPKERFSAEFPKEGPSILRIQQVVRGDSAAYFCASSPIVPEAFFGQGTRLTVV.

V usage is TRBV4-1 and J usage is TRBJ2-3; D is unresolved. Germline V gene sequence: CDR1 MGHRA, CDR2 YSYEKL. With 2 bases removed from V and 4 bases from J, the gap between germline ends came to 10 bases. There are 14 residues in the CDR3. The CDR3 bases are TGCGCCAGCAGCCAACTGCCTGGGGCAGATACGCAGTATTTT. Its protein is CASSQLPGADTQYF.

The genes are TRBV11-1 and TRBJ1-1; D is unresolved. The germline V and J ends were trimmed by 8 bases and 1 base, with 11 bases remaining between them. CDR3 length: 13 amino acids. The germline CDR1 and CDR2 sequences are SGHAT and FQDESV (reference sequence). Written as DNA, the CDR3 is TGTGCCAGCTCCGGAAACCCGAACACTGAAGCTTTCTTT. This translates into CASSGNPNTEAFF.

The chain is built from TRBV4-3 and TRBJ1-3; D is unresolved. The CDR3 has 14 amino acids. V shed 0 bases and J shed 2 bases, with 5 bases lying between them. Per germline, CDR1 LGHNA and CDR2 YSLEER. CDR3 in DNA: TGCGCCAGCAGCCAAGATCTGGCTGGAAACACCATATATTTT. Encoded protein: CASSQDLAGNTIYF.

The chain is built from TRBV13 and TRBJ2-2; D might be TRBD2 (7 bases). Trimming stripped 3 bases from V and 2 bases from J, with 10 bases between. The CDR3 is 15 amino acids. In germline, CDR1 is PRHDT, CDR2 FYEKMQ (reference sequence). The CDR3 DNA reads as TGTGCCAGCAGCTTTGGGGGGGCCAACACCGGGGAGCTGTTTTTT. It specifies CASSFGGANTGELFF.

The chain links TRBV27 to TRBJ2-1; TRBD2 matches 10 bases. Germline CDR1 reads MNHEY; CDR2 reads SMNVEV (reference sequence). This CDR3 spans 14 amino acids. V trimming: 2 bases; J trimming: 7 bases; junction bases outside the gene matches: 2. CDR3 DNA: TGTGCCAGCAGTTTACTAGCGGGGGCTAATGAGCAGTTCTTC. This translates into CASSLLAGANEQFF.

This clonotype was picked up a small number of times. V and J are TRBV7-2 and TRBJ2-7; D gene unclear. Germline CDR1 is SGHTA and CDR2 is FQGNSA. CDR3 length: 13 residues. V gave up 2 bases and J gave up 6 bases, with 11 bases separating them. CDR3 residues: CASSLFGRVEQYV. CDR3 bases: TGTGCCAGCAGCTTATTCGGCCGGGTCGAGCAGTACGTC.

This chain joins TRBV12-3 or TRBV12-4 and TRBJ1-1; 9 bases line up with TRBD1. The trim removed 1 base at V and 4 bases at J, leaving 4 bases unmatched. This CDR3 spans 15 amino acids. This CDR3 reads CASSLGDRESTEAFF. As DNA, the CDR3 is TGTGCCAGCAGTTTAGGGGACAGGGAGAGCACTGAAGCTTTCTTT.

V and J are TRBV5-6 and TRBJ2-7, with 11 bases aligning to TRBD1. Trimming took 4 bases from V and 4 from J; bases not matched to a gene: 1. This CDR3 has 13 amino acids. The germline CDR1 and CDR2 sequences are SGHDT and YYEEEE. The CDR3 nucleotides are TGTGCCAGCAGCGGGGACAGGGGGTACGAGCAGTACGTC. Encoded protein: CASSGDRGYEQYV.

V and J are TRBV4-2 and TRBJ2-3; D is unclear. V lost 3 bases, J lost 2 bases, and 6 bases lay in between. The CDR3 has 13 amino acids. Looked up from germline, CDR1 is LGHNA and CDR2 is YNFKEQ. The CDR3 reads CASSQLATDTQYF. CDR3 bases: TGTGCCAGCAGCCAGTTAGCCACAGATACGCAGTATTTT.

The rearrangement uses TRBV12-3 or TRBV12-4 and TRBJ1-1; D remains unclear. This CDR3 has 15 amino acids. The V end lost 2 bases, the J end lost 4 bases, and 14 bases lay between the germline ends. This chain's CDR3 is CASSLMVGVSTEAFF. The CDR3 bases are TGTGCCAGCAGTTTAATGGTTGGAGTGAGCACTGAAGCTTTCTTT.

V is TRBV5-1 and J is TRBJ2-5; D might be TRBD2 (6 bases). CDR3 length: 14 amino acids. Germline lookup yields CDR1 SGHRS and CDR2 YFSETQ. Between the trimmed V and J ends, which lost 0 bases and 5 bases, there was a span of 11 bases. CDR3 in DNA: TGCGCCAGCAGCTTGGCCCCGGGGGTGGAGACCCAGTACTTC. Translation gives CASSLAPGVETQYF.

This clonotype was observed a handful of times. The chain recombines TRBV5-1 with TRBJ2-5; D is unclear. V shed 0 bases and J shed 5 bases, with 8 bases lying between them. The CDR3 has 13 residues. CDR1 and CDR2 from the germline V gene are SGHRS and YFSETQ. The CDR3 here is CASSLEGEETQYF. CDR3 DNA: TGCGCCAGCAGCTTGGAGGGCGAGGAGACCCAGTACTTC.

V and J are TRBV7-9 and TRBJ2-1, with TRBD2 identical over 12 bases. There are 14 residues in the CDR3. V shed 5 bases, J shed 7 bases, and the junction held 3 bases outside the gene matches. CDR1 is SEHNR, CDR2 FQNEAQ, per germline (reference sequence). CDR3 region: CASSPGLAGNEQFF. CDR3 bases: TGTGCCAGCAGCCCAGGACTAGCGGGGAATGAGCAGTTCTTC.

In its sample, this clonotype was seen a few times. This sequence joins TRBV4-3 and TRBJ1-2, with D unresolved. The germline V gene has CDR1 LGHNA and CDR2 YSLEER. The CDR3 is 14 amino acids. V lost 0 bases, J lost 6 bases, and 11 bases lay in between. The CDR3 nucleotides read TGCGCCAGCAGCCAAGATGCAAGAGTCCATGGCTACACCTTC. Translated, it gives CASSQDARVHGYTF.

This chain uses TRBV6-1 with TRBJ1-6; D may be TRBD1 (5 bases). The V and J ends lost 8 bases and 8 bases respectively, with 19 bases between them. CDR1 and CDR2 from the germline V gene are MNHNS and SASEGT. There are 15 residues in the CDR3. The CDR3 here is CASARQPNRDSPLHF. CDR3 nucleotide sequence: TGTGCCAGCGCAAGACAGCCAAATCGGGATTCACCCCTCCACTTT.

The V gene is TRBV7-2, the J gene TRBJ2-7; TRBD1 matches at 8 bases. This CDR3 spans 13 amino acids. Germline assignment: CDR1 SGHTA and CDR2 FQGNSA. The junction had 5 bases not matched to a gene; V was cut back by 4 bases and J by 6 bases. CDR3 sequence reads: CASSWTGFGEQYV. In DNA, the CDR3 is TGTGCCAGCAGCTGGACAGGGTTTGGCGAGCAGTACGTC.

The CDR3 DNA follows: TGTGCCAGCATCCGGGACAGGGGAACCTACGAGCAGTACTTC. Amino acid sequence: CASIRDRGTYEQYF. V and J are TRBV6-2 or TRBV6-3 and TRBJ2-7; 10 nucleotides line up with TRBD1. CDR3 length: 14 residues. The germline V gene encodes CDR1 MNHEY and CDR2 SVGEGT. V was pared by 7 bases and J by 2 bases, with 5 bases of the junction left unmatched.

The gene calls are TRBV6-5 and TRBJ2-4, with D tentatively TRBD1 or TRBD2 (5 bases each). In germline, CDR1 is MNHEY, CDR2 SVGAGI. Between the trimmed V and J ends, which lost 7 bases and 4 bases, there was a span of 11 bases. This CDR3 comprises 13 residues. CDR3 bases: TGTGCCAGCACGGGGACGGATAAAAACATTCAGTACTTC. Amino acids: CASTGTDKNIQYF.

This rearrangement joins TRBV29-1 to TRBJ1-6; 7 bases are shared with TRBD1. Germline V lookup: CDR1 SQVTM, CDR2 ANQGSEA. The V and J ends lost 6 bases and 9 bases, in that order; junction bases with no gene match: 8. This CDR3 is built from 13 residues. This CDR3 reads CSVMDRRGSPLHF. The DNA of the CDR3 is TGCAGCGTCATGGACAGGCGTGGTTCACCCCTCCACTTT.

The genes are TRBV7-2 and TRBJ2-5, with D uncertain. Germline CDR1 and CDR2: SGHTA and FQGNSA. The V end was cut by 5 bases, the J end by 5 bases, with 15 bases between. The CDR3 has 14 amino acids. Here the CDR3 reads CASSRPGSWETQYF. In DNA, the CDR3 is TGTGCCAGCAGCCGTCCGGGTAGCTGGGAGACCCAGTACTTC.

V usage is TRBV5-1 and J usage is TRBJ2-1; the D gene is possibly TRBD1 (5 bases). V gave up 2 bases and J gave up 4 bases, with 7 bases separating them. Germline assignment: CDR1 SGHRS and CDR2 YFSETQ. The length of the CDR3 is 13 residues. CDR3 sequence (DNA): TGCGCCAGCAGCTTACAGGCGTACAATGAGCAGTTCTTC. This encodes CASSLQAYNEQFF.

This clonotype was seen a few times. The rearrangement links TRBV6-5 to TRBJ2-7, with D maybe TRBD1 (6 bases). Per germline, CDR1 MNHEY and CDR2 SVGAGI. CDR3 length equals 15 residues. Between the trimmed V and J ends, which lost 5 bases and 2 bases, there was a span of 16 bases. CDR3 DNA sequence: TGTGCCAGCAGTCCATACCCCAGGGGCACCTACGAGCAGTACTTC. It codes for CASSPYPRGTYEQYF.